The 5 T cell receptor beta chains presented below share a single source sample, sequenced in a study of blood T cell repertoires in COVID-19. TCRdb's copy holds only in-frame clones and misses some; the assay was immunoSEQ multiplex PCR. The table shows tens of thousands of clones, with around 83% occurring only once. The sample was peripheral blood. The receptors originated from a human donor in a cohort sampled during active COVID-19.

The chain links TRBV6-1 to TRBJ2-3, with TRBD1 identical over 8 bases. Germline CDR1 is MNHNS and CDR2 is SASEGT. V lost 2 bases to trimming and J lost 3 bases; unmatched junction nucleotides: 10. The CDR3 runs to 17 residues. CDR3 sequence: CASSEPRTGSRTDTQYF. The CDR3 bases are TGTGCCAGCAGTGAACCCCGGACAGGGAGCAGGACAGATACGCAGTATTTT.

This chain connects TRBV7-7 to TRBJ2-7; D not resolved. The ends were cut back, 0 bases at V and 3 bases at J, with 12 bases in the middle. The CDR3 is made up of 15 amino acids. Germline-derived CDR1 and CDR2 are SSHAT and FNYEAQ (reference sequence). Here the CDR3 reads CASSLAPARSYEQYF. The CDR3 nucleotides are TGTGCCAGCAGCTTAGCCCCCGCCAGAAGCTACGAGCAGTACTTC. Complete variable domain (other parts from reference TRBV7-7 and TRBJ2-7): GAGVSQSPRYKVTKRGQDVTLRCDPISSHATLYWYQQALGQGPEFLTYFNYEAQPDKSGLPSDRFSAERPEGSISTLTIQRTEQRDSAMYRCASSLAPARSYEQYFGPGTRLTVT.

The chain uses TRBV2 and TRBJ2-5; D is perhaps TRBD2 (6 bases). V was clipped by 7 bases and J by 4 bases, with 19 bases between them. Germline CDR1 is SNHLY and CDR2 is FYNNEI. The CDR3 extends over 15 amino acids. CDR3 bases: TGTGCCAGCACCCCCCTACTGGGGGGTTTAGAGACCCAGTACTTC. Encoded protein: CASTPLLGGLETQYF.

The chain uses TRBV10-2 and TRBJ1-6; D perhaps matches TRBD1 (6 bases). V lost 9 bases to trimming and J lost 4 bases, with 10 bases between them. CDR1 and CDR2 (germline): WSHSY, SAAADI. The CDR3 runs 13 residues. DNA for the CDR3: TGCGCCAGTCGGACAGAATATAATTCACCCCTCCACTTT. It is translated as CASRTEYNSPLHF.

J is TRBJ1-3 and V is TRBV2; 7 bases line up with TRBD1. J gave up 2 bases and V 6 bases, and 4 bases lay outside the gene matches. CDR3 length equals 14 residues. Germline-derived CDR1 and CDR2 are SNHLY and FYNNEI. DNA of the CDR3: TGTGCCAGCAGACCCGGGACAGCTGGAAACACCATATATTTT. Translating gives CASRPGTAGNTIYF.